This TCR beta chain was captured in a study of OX40 agonist ivuxolimab in advanced cancers. Clones were read by immunoSEQ multiplex PCR, and TCRdb kept only the in-frame ones, dropping some. This table has 40,000 to 60,000 clones, around 84% appearing once. Germline V lookup: CDR1 SGHRS, CDR2 YFSETQ. V was pared by 0 bases and J by 10 bases, with 14 bases between. This CDR3 has 14 amino acids. The sample consisted of CD4+ or CD8+ T cells sorted from blood, taken in a trial of the OX40 agonist ivuxolimab. The sequence was obtained from an adult with an advanced solid tumor such as melanoma, head and neck, liver or kidney cancer. This chain uses TRBV5-1 with TRBJ2-1; no clear D. CDR3 loop: CASSLGNDMDEQFF. CDR3 nucleotides: TGCGCCAGCAGCTTGGGGAACGATATGGACGAGCAGTTCTTC. The full variable domain, completed using reference TRBV5-1 and TRBJ2-1, is KAGVTQTPRYLIKTRGQQVTLSCSPISGHRSVSWYQQTPGQGLQFLFEYFSETQRNKGNFPGRFSGRQFSNSRSEMNVSTLELGDSALYLCASSLGNDMDEQFFGPGTRLTVL.